This record covers a single TCR beta chain. Its cognate antigen has yet to be identified. Base qualities are missing; no much larger clone stands one base away. The library came from 5' RACE. A second PCR of about 7 to 12 cycles was performed with a sample-barcoded 5' primer and a J-beta primer mix. A template-switch 5' adaptor carrying 12 random nucleotides introduced a unique molecular identifier onto each TCR beta cDNA molecule. Each sample yielded at least 3 million CDR3-containing paired-end reads. First-strand cDNA was synthesized from all RNA with the Mint cDNA synthesis kit, primed by a TRBC-specific oligonucleotide. All cDNA was treated with uracil-DNA glycosylase and then went through a first 18-cycle PCR with the universal primers M1SS and BC2_uni_R. Per the source publication's procedure: Normalization of each sample was performed by random selection of 1 million high-quality reads, each carrying a distinct molecular identifier. Reads with shared molecular identifiers were discarded instead of being binned into consensus sequences. CDR3 identification, clonotype clustering and error correction used MiTCR with a Q25 quality threshold and the strictest error-elimination algorithm. A nonparametric unseen species model with Euler transformation was used to estimate lower-bound total TCR beta diversity. TCRdb applied fastp at Q25 and MiXCR to the public reads, then kept only in-frame beta chains. Rows are unified per CDR3 protein, each entry keeping the most common DNA and genes. TCRdb, not the original authors, processed these V and J calls. Counted in this sample were 1,800,000 or so distinct CDR3 sequences; around 40% of them appeared once. The ten largest clones take up roughly 23% of the sample.

The data stem from a study of blood T cells in healthy people across ages (dated by TCRdb to between 2015 and 2016). About the investigation overall: Template switching captured roughly one uniquely barcoded TCR beta cDNA molecule per two T cells in model experiments. To track age-related changes in TCR beta repertoire diversity, the study relied on deep sequencing normalized with unique cDNA molecular identifiers. The donors were split into four age groups: young (average around 16 years), middle-aged (roughly 39), aged (roughly 60) and long-lived (under 90). To avoid experimental bias, donors of different ages were distributed randomly across sequencing lanes. The study analyzed two additional independent replicas of 1 million unique cDNA reads from the same blood draw for two donors, one aged 18 to 29 and one aged 80 or older.

The approximately 40 donors, aged about 6 to 100 years, were systemically healthy Caucasian individuals from Russia. About 10 milliliters of peripheral blood were collected from each donor into EDTA-treated Vacutainer tubes. Ficoll-Paque density-gradient centrifugation was used to isolate PBMCs, with at least 7 million per sample. Total RNA, at least 5 micrograms per sample, was extracted from PBMCs with Trizol reagent. For every donor, flow cytometry on a PBMC aliquot measured the percentage of naive CD45RAhigh/CD27high T cells. Broader findings and caveats from the paper: Observed TCR beta diversity per million T cells fell roughly linearly with age, and a significant reduction was already apparent by age around 36. Donor CMV infection status was unknown, potentially confounding age-related changes in expanded clonotypes. Estimates of total diversity based on one million sequenced T cells were considered lower bounds and underestimates. There was a strong correlation between observed TCR beta diversity and the percentage of naive T cells measured by flow cytometry. Conclusive comparison of naive and antigen-experienced compartments was prevented by the profiling of bulk unsorted PBMCs. The long-lived group showed more naive CD4+ T cells, fewer expanded clones and increased TCR diversity than the aged group, suggesting age selection.

The CDR3 runs 17 residues from the cysteine to the phenylalanine. Only CDR3 DNA remains: 51 bases, in frame from the first base. Ends trimmed: V by 5 bases, J by 3 bases; bases unmatched to a gene: 13. The germline V gene sets CDR1 to MNHEY and CDR2 to SVGEGT. Sequencing was carried out using blood. The receptor chain draws on TRBV6-2 or TRBV6-3 and TRBJ2-5, with 9 junctional bases fitting TRBD1. This clonotype originated in a human donor in good health. The CDR3 region has the sequence CASSRTGAPQNKETQYF. The sequence in DNA is TGTGCCAGCAGTCGGACAGGGGCGCCTCAAAACAAAGAGACCCAGTACTTC.